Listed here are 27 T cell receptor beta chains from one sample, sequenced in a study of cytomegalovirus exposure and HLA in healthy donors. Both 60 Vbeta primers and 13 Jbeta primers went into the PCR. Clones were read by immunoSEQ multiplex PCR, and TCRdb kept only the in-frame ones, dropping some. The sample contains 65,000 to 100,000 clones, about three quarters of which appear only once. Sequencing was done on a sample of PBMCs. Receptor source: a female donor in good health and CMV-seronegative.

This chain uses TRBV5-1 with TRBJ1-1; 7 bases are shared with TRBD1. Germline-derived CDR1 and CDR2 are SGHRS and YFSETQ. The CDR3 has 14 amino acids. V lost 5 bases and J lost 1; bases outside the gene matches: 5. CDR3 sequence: CASRPTGPNTEAFF. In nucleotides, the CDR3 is TGCGCCAGCAGGCCGACAGGGCCGAACACTGAAGCTTTCTTT.

DNA for the CDR3: TGTGCCAGCAGCCCTCTCCAGGCCACAGATACGCAGTATTTT. Encoded protein: CASSPLQATDTQYF. The V gene is TRBV5-6, the J gene TRBJ2-3; D uncertain. Germline-derived CDR1 and CDR2 are SGHDT and YYEEEE. Trimming left V 4 bases short and J 2 bases short, with 11 bases between. CDR3 length: 14 residues.

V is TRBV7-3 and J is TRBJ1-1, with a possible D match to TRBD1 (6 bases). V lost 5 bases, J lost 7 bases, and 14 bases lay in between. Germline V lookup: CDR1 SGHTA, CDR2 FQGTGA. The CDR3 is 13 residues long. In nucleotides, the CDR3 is TGTGCCAGCAGCCCGGGAGGGGGAGATGAAGCTTTCTTT. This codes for CASSPGGGDEAFF.

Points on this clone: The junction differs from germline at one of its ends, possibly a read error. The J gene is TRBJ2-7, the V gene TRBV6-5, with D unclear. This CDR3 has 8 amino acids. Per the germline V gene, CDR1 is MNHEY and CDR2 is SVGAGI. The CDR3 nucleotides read TGTGCCAGCATAGCCCCCCTCTTC. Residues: CASIAPLF.

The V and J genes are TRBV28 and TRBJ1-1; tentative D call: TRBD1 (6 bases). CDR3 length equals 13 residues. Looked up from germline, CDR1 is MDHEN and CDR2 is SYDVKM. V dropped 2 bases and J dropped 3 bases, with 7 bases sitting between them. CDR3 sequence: CASSLQGYTEAFF. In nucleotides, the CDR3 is TGTGCCAGCAGTTTACAGGGGTACACTGAAGCTTTCTTT.

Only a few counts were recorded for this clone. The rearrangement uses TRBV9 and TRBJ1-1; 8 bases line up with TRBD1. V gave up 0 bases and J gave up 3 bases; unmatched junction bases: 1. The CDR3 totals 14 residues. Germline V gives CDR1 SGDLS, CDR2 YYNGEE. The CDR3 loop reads CASSVAGGDTEAFF. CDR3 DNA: TGTGCCAGCAGCGTAGCAGGGGGCGACACTGAAGCTTTCTTT.

DNA of the CDR3: TGTGCCAGCAGCCAGCTAGCGAGTGAGACCCAGTACTTC. This translates into CASSQLASETQYF. V is TRBV4-2 and J is TRBJ2-5; a weak D match, TRBD2 (6 bases). Germline CDR1 is LGHNA and CDR2 is YNFKEQ. Trimming pared 3 bases from V and 5 bases from J, leaving 10 bases between. The CDR3 extends over 13 amino acids.

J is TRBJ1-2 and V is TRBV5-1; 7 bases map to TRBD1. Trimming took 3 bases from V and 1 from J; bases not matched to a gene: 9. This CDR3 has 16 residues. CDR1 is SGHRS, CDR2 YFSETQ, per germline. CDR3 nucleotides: TGCGCCAGCAGCTCTTACTCAGGGGGTATTAACTATGGCTACACCTTC. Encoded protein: CASSSYSGGINYGYTF.

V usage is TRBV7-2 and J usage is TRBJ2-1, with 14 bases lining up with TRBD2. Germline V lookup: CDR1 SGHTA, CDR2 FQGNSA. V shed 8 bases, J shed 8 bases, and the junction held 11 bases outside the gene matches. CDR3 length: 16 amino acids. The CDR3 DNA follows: TGTGCCAGCCATGCCCCTGGGACTAGCGGGAGCTATGAGCAGTTCTTC. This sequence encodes CASHAPGTSGSYEQFF.

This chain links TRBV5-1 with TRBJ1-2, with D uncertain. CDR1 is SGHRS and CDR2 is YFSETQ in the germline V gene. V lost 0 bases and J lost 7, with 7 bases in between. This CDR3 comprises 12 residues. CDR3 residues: CASSLGGSGYTF. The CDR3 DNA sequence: TGCGCCAGCAGCTTGGGTGGCAGTGGCTACACCTTC.

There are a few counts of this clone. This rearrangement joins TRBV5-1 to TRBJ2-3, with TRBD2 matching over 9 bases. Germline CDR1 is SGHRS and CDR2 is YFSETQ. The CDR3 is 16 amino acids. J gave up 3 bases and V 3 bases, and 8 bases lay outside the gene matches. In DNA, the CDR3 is TGCGCCAGCAGCTCAGGGCGCGGGGGGGCAACAGATACGCAGTATTTT. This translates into CASSSGRGGATDTQYF. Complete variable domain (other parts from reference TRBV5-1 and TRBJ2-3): KAGVTQTPRYLIKTRGQQVTLSCSPISGHRSVSWYQQTPGQGLQFLFEYFSETQRNKGNFPGRFSGRQFSNSRSEMNVSTLELGDSALYLCASSSGRGGATDTQYFGPGTRLTVL.

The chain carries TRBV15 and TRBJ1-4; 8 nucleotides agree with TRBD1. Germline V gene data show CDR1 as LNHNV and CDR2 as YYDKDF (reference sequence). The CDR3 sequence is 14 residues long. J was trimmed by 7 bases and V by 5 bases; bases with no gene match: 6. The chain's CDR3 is CATSPDRVSEKLFF. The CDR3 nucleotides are TGTGCCACCAGCCCGGACAGGGTATCTGAAAAACTGTTTTTT.

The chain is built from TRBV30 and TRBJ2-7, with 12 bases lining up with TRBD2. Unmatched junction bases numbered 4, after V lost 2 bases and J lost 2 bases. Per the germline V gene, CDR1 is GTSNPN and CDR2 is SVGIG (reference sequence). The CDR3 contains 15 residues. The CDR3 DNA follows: TGTGCCTGGAGTCGACTAGCGGGGGATCCCTACGAGCAGTACTTC. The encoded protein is CAWSRLAGDPYEQYF.

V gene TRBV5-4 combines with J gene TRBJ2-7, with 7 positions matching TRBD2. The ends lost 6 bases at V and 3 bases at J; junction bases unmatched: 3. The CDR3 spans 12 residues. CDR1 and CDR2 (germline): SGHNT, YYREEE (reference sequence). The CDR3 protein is CASTGGNYEQYF. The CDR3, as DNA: TGTGCCAGCACCGGGGGGAACTACGAGCAGTACTTC.

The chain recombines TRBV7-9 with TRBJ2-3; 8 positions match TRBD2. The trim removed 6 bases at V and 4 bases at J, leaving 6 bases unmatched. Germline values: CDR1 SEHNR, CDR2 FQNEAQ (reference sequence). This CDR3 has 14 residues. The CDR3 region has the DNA TGTGCCAGCAGTTCCAGCGGGAGCCCAGATACGCAGTATTTT. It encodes CASSSSGSPDTQYF.

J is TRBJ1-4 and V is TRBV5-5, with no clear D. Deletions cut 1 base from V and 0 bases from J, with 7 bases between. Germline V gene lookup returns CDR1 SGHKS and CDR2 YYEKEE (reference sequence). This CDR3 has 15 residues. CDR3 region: CASSLSPATNEKLFF. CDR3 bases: TGTGCCAGCAGCTTGTCCCCAGCAACTAATGAAAAACTGTTTTTT.

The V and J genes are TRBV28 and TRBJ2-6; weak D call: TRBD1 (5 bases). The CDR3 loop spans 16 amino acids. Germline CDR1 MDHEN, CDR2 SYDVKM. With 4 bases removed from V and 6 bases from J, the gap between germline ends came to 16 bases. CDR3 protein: CASSWGRAALANVLTF. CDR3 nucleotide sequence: TGTGCCAGCAGTTGGGGCAGGGCGGCTCTGGCCAACGTCCTGACTTTC.

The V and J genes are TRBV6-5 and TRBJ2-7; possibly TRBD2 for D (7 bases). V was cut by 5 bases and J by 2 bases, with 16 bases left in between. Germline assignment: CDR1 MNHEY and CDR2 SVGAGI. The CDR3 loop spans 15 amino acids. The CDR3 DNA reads TGTGCCAGCAGTCCACGGGGCGGGGGCGCCTACGAGCAGTACTTC. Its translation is CASSPRGGGAYEQYF.

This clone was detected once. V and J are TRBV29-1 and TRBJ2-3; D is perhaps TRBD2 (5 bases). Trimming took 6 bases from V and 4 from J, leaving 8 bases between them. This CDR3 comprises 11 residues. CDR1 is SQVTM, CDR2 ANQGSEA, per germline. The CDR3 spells CSVRRADTQYF. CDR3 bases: TGCAGCGTCCGGCGGGCAGATACGCAGTATTTT.

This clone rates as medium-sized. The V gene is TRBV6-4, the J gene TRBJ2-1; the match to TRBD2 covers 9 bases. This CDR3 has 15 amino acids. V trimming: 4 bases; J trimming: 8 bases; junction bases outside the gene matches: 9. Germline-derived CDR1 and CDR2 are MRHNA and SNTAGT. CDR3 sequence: CASSAVAGVGDEQFF. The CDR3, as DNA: TGTGCCAGCAGTGCTGTAGCGGGGGTTGGGGATGAGCAGTTCTTC.

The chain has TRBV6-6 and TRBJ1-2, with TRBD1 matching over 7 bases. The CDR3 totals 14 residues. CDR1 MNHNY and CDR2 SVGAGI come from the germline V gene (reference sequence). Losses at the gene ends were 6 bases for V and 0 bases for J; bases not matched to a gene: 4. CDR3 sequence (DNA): TGTGCCAGCAGCGGGACAGACACTAACTATGGCTACACCTTC. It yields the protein CASSGTDTNYGYTF.

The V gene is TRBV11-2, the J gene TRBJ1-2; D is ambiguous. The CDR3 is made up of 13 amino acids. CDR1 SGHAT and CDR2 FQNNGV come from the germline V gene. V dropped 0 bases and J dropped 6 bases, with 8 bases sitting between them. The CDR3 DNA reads TGTGCCAGCAGCTTAGATACCCAGAATGGCTACACCTTC. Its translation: CASSLDTQNGYTF.

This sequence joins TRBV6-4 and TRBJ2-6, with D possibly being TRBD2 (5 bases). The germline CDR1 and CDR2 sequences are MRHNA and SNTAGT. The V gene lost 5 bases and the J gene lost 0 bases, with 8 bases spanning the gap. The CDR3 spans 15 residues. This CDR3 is CASSNGVSGANVLTF. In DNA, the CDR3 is TGTGCCAGCAGTAACGGGGTCTCTGGGGCCAACGTCCTGACTTTC.

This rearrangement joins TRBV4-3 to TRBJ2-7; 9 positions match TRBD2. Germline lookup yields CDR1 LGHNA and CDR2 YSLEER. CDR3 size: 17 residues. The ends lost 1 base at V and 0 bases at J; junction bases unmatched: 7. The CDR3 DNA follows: TGCGCCAGCAGCCAAGTGACAGCGGGGGGAACCTCCTACGAGCAGTACTTC. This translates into CASSQVTAGGTSYEQYF.

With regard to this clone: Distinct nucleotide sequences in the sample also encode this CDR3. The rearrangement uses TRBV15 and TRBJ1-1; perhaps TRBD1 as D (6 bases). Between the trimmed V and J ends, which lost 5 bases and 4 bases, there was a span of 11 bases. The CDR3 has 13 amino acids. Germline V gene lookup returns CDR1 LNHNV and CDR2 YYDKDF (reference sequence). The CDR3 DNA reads TGTGCCACCAGCGGTGACAGGAGCACTGAAGCTTTCTTT. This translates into CATSGDRSTEAFF. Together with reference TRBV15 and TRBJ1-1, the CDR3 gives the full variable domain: DAMVIQNPRYQVTQFGKPVTLSCSQTLNHNVMYWYQQKSSQAPKLLFHYYDKDFNNEADTPDNFQSRRPNTSFCFLDIRSPGLGDTAMYLCATSGDRSTEAFFGQGTRLTVV.

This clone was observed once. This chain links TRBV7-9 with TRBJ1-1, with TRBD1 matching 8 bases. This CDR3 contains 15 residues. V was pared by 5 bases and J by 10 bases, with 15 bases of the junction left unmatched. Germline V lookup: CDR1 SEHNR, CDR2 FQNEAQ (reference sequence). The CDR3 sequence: CASSADREGDRGAFF. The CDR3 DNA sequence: TGTGCCAGCAGCGCGGACAGGGAGGGGGACCGCGGAGCTTTCTTT. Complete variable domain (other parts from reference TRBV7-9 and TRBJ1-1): DTGVSQNPRHKITKRGQNVTFRCDPISEHNRLYWYRQTLGQGPEFLTYFQNEAQLEKSRLLSDRFSAERPKGSFSTLEIQRTEQGDSAMYLCASSADREGDRGAFFGQGTRLTVV.

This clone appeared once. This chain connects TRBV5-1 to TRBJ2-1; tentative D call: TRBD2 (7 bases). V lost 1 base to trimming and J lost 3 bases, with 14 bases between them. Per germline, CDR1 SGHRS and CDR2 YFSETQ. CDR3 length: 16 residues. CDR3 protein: CASSLPGGGGYNEQFF. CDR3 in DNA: TGCGCCAGCAGCTTGCCGGGGGGCGGGGGCTACAATGAGCAGTTCTTC.